This T cell receptor beta chain was found in a study of T cells expressing NK-cell markers. Across the whole study: Out of eight donors sequenced, seven tested HCMV-seropositive and the remaining one seronegative. Study outcomes and limitations: The dominant NKG2C+ clonotypes represented 1.0-7.0% of CD8+ T cells in five or six donors. In four donors, dominant clonotypes made up about 28.3-60.1% of CD3+CD56-NKG2C+ cells.

CDR1 and CDR2 from the germline V gene are DFQATT and SNEGSKA (reference sequence). This CDR3 has 15 amino acids. Beta-chain TCR cDNA was generated via 5'RACE template switching with UMIs. From its re-call of the 5' RACE reads, TCRdb lists each CDR3 protein once, without DNA. The table counts about half a million distinct CDR3 sequences; under 1.5% lies in the top ten. In the case of this clonotype: No antigen is known for it.

This sequence was found in a woman aged 45-65 years in good health. The chain couples TRBV20-1 to TRBJ2-7. Sequencing used blood T cells: a sorted CD56 or NKG2C T cell subset, CD4+ or CD8+ T cells, or bulk PBMC T cells (not recorded which). Here the CDR3 reads CSASYWQGGTYEQYF.